This T cell receptor (beta chain) was obtained from a study of regulatory T cells in long-lasting Graves disease. This clonotype was detected ten times or more. Time point here: newly diagnosed GD, antithyroid drugs for less than 3 months. The authors made the TCR library using RNA they extracted from PBMCs. Libraries of TCR beta came from iRepertoire HTBI primers plus Arm-PCR of CDR3 regions. Each CDR3 protein gets one entry after TCRdb re-called the multiplex PCR reads with MiXCR. The sample records more than 300,000 distinct CDR3 sequences, around 11% being singletons. CDR3 length: 13 amino acids. Germline values: CDR1 MNHEY, CDR2 SMNVEV (reference sequence). V was trimmed by 3 bases and J by 4 bases, leaving 9 bases between them. This sample also belongs to another study, concerning T cells in Graves' hyperthyroidism and ophthalmopathy.

This sequence originates from a woman between 18 and 29 years old with Graves disease. V usage is TRBV27 and J usage is TRBJ1-2; unclear D gene. The sample was peripheral blood mononuclear cells (PBMCs), taken at new diagnosis, from a patient treated with antithyroid drugs. CDR3 amino acids: CASSLEGTYGYTF. CDR3 DNA: TGTGCCAGCAGTTTGGAGGGTACCTATGGCTACACCTTC.